This T cell receptor beta chain was sequenced in a study of blood T cell repertoires in COVID-19 (dated by TCRdb to 2018 to 2020). Looking at the study overall: Samples covering the acute and convalescent phases of COVID-19 were provided by collaborators in the United States, Italy and Spain. Deeply sampled blood TCRbeta repertoires from subjects exposed to, actively infected with, or recovered from COVID-19 were included in the dataset. The prospective study material was composed of cDNA or gDNA derived from T cells, B-cell-depleted T cells, or PBMCs. A freely available public database, intended as a resource for researchers studying the immune response to SARS-CoV-2, is where the repertoires were released. Samples came from the ongoing ImmuneRACE study (first 160 participants) plus 1,254 subjects from 6 global collaborators. The sample metadata nearly always contained a de-identified subject ID, COVID-19 status, age in years and sex. Where HLA class I and class II types were available, the types were taken from metadata supplied by the sample provider, not from assay-based typing.

TCRbeta CDR3 regions were amplified from genomic DNA using the immunoSEQ Assay, a bias-controlled multiplex PCR. In the paper's pipeline: The number of nucleated cells in each sample was estimated by amplification of reference gene primers within the assay. To quantify the absolute abundance of each unique TCRbeta CDR3 rearrangement, sequence reads were collapsed and filtered. Productive Simpson clonality was computed per sample as the square root of Simpson's diversity index over productive rearrangements. The immuneACCESS repertoire file appears here via TCRdb, limited to in-frame rearrangements. These files lack a portion of the clones; in checked studies, under half of the deficit traces to unresolved V genes, and the cause of the others is not known. That table is the source of V, J and clone size, and D and trimming were worked out from the DNA. The sample has 360,000 or so clones on record, 89% of them singletons. Together, the top ten hold less than 2% of the sample.

From the cysteine through the phenylalanine, the CDR3 covers 13 amino acids. The retained sequence is limited to the CDR3, 39 bases, with the frame set at the first base. The junction carries 10 bases between V and J, which are trimmed by 3 bases and 8 bases respectively. The germline V gene supplies CDR1 MNHNS and CDR2 SASEGT. Participants in the prospective study were aged roughly 18 to 100 years, lived in about two dozen United States geographic areas, and enrolled through a virtual design. To assign participants to cohorts, the prospective study relied on clinical history that participants themselves reported in a screening survey and a study questionnaire. Recovered participants in ImmuneRACE Cohort 3 were defined by two consecutive negative NP/OP PCR tests, clearance by a healthcare professional, or resolution of symptoms. In the prospective study, mobile phlebotomists collected whole blood, serum and a nasopharyngeal or oropharyngeal swab from each participant. Over an approximately two-month period, participants in the prospective study had the option of providing additional blood draws and questionnaires. Prospective study blood samples were shipped either frozen or at room temperature before DNA extraction.

This clone was observed a few times. Its antigen is currently not known. No much larger clone is present one base from it, and per-base qualities are unavailable. Results and caveats for the whole study, not just this receptor: The quantity of clinical and demographic metadata differed by source and by participant and was supplied without curation.

The chain is encoded by TRBV6-1 joined to TRBJ1-4; a tentative D call is TRBD1 (6 bases match). The clonotype comes from a woman in her 30s who had recovered from COVID-19. Sample: PBMCs or T cells enriched from blood (not recorded which). The bases are TGTGCCAGCAGTGAGGGGGCAAAGGAAAAACTGTTTTTT. Its translation reads: CASSEGAKEKLFF.